This paragraph covers one TCR beta chain sequence. These data come from a study of T cell repertoires in cytomegalovirus infection. TCRdb ran MiXCR on the reads and lists one entry per CDR3 protein. Here the sample spans 150,000 to 200,000 distinct CDR3 sequences, about 18% being singletons. Between the trimmed V and J ends, which lost 2 bases and 6 bases, there was a span of 11 bases. This CDR3 has 14 amino acids. Germline V lookup: CDR1 SGHTA, CDR2 FQGTGA. The chain links TRBV7-3 to TRBJ2-1; no clear D. Specimen: CD8+ T cells from PBMCs. This TCR came from a human donor in good health (CMV status not recorded). Some clones in this sample may be carry-over from other donors' samples. Written as DNA, the CDR3 is TGTGCCAGCAGCTTAGTGGCCGGGCCCAATGAGCAGTTCTTC. Amino acids: CASSLVAGPNEQFF. Supplemented by reference TRBV7-3 and TRBJ2-1, the full variable domain reads GAGVSQTPSNKVTEKGKYVELRCDPISGHTALYWYRQSLGQGPEFLIYFQGTGAADDSGLPNDRFFAVRPEGSVSTLKIQRTERGDSAVYLCASSLVAGPNEQFFGPGTRLTVL.